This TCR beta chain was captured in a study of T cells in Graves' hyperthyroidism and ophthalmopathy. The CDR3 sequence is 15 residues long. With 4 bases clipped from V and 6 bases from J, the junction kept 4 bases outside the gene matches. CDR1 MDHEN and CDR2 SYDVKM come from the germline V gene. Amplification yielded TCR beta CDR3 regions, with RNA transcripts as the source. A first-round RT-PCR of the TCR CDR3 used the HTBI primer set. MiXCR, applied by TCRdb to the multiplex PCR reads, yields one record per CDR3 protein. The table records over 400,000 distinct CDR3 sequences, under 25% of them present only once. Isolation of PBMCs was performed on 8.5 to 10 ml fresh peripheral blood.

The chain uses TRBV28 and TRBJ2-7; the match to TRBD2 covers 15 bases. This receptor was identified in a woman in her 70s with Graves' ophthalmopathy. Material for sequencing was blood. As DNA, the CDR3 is TGTGCCAGCAGTTGGGAGGGACTAGCGGGAGGCGAGCAGTACTTC. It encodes CASSWEGLAGGEQYF.